This T cell receptor (beta chain) is drawn from a study of shared clonotypes between healthy human individuals. This CDR3 region has 15 residues. V was clipped by 6 bases and J by 4 bases; unmatched bases: 12. Germline CDR1 is MGHDK and CDR2 is SYGVNS. The method was immunoSEQ multiplex PCR; TCRdb's version includes in-frame clones alone and lacks a portion of them. Of roughly 2,500,000 clones detected, over 85% appear once; the ten largest clones hold around 0.37%. This clonotype was sampled from a man aged 18 to 29 in good health. Some clones in this sample may be carry-over from other donors' samples. The rearrangement joins TRBV25-1 to TRBJ2-7, with TRBD2 matching over 7 bases. Sequencing was done on a sample of naive CD4+ T cells from PBMCs. The sample's subset: CD45RA+ positively selected. The CDR3 DNA reads TGTGCCAGCAGCCCCACTGGGCTAGCGGTATACGAGCAGTACTTC. Translation: CASSPTGLAVYEQYF.